The 20 T cell receptor beta chains below all came from one sample that was sequenced in a study of blood T cell repertoires in COVID-19. Sequenced by immunoSEQ multiplex PCR; TCRdb stores in-frame clones only, minus some. Here the sample spans under 150,000 clones, about 88% being singletons. The sample taken for sequencing was peripheral blood. Source of these receptors: a woman in her 70s who had recovered from COVID-19.

This clone was observed a single time. V gene TRBV28 combines with J gene TRBJ2-7; TRBD2 matches 12 bases. CDR1 and CDR2 (germline): MDHEN, SYDVKM. The V gene end was trimmed by 4 bases and the J gene end by 4 bases; junction bases not matched to a gene: 5. CDR3 length: 15 amino acids. The CDR3 DNA follows: TGTGCCAGCAGTTCCTGGACTAGCGGGAAGTACGAGCAGTACTTC. It codes for CASSSWTSGKYEQYF.

The V and J genes are TRBV7-3 and TRBJ2-2, with 11 positions matching TRBD2. With 0 bases clipped from V and 3 bases from J, the junction kept 3 bases outside the gene matches. The CDR3 consists of 17 residues. Germline lookup yields CDR1 SGHTA and CDR2 FQGTGA. DNA for the CDR3: TGTGCCAGCAGCTTAACGCCTAGCGGGGGGTACACCGGGGAGCTGTTTTTT. This encodes CASSLTPSGGYTGELFF.

This chain joins TRBV29-1 and TRBJ2-3, with unresolved D. Trimming shortened V by 7 bases and J by 6 bases, and 17 bases separated the two germline ends. Germline V gene sequence: CDR1 SQVTM, CDR2 ANQGSEA. The CDR3 is made up of 13 amino acids. CDR3 loop: CSGCRSPSDTQYF. The CDR3 DNA sequence: TGCAGCGGCTGCCGCTCACCGAGCGATACGCAGTATTTT.

This chain uses TRBV6-1 with TRBJ2-1; no clear D. Trimming took 2 bases from V and 5 from J, leaving 10 bases between them. CDR1 MNHNS and CDR2 SASEGT come from the germline V gene. This CDR3 is 14 amino acids long. The CDR3 nucleotides are TGTGCCAGCAGTGAAATTCAGGCACACAATGAGCAGTTCTTC. Protein sequence: CASSEIQAHNEQFF.

The chain joins TRBV6-4 to TRBJ1-6; weak D call: TRBD1 (6 bases). Trimming cost V 3 bases and J 8 bases, with 8 bases left between them. This CDR3 comprises 13 residues. Germline V gene sequence: CDR1 MRHNA, CDR2 SNTAGT. The CDR3: CASSEYRDSPLHF. The CDR3 nucleotides read TGTGCCAGCAGTGAGTACAGGGATTCACCCCTCCACTTT.

The chain links TRBV6-2 or TRBV6-3 to TRBJ1-1, with D unresolved. Germline values: CDR1 MNHEY, CDR2 SVGEGT. Trimming cost V 3 bases and J 1 base, with 6 bases left between them. CDR3 length: 13 residues. The CDR3 region is CASSYLSNTEAFF. The DNA of the CDR3 is TGTGCCAGCAGTTATCTCTCGAACACTGAAGCTTTCTTT.

The chain recombines TRBV2 with TRBJ2-7, with 8 bases lining up with TRBD2. The CDR3 runs to 15 residues. Germline V CDR1 and CDR2: SNHLY, FYNNEI. V shed 8 bases and J 4 bases; nucleotides not matched to a gene: 13. This chain's CDR3 is CASLPSGAGGYEQYF. CDR3 sequence (DNA): TGTGCCAGCTTACCCTCCGGGGCGGGGGGTTACGAGCAGTACTTC.

The chain has TRBV30 and TRBJ2-1, with a weak D call TRBD1 (6 bases). Germline CDR1 GTSNPN, CDR2 SVGIG (reference sequence). The CDR3 has 12 residues. Trimming removed 4 bases from V and 4 bases from J, with 8 bases in between. Written as DNA, the CDR3 is TGTGCCTGGAATAGGGGGTACAATGAGCAGTTCTTC. It yields the protein CAWNRGYNEQFF.

The rearrangement joins TRBV28 to TRBJ1-4, with 9 bases identical to TRBD1. CDR1 is MDHEN and CDR2 is SYDVKM in the germline V gene. This CDR3 is built from 16 residues. Trimming cost V 5 bases and J 4 bases; bases outside gene matches: 8. CDR3 region: CASSPPRDRDNEKLFF. CDR3 in DNA: TGTGCCAGCAGTCCCCCCCGGGACAGGGATAATGAAAAACTGTTTTTT.

V usage is TRBV19 and J usage is TRBJ2-5; D might be TRBD1 (5 bases). This CDR3 has 13 amino acids. Trimming removed 0 bases from V and 5 bases from J, with 7 bases in between. The germline V gene encodes CDR1 LNHDA and CDR2 SQIVND (reference sequence). The CDR3 loop is CASSIDRDETQYF. In nucleotides, the CDR3 is TGTGCCAGTAGTATAGACAGGGATGAGACCCAGTACTTC.

V gene TRBV6-2 or TRBV6-3 combines with J gene TRBJ2-5; the D gene is possibly TRBD2 (6 bases). V dropped 0 bases and J dropped 5 bases, with 10 bases sitting between them. The CDR3 runs to 14 residues. Germline CDR1 MNHEY, CDR2 SVGEGT. CDR3 sequence: CASSYSGLMETQYF. The CDR3 coding sequence is TGTGCCAGCAGTTACTCGGGACTGATGGAGACCCAGTACTTC.

The chain employs TRBV6-6 and TRBJ2-7; tentative D call: TRBD1 (7 bases). Germline V CDR1 and CDR2: MNHNY, SVGAGI (reference sequence). V was pared by 6 bases and J by 0 bases, with 15 bases between. CDR3 length: 15 amino acids. As DNA, the CDR3 is TGTGCCAGCAGGAGGGGCGGGGACAGCTCCTACGAGCAGTACTTC. This translates into CASRRGGDSSYEQYF.

The chain uses TRBV5-8 and TRBJ2-3; a weak D match, TRBD2 (5 bases). The CDR3 extends over 17 amino acids. V shed 0 bases and J shed 1 base, with 15 bases lying between them. Germline CDR1 is SGHTS and CDR2 is YDEGEE. This CDR3 is CASSLALTSGGTDTQYF. DNA for the CDR3: TGTGCCAGCAGCTTGGCCTTAACTAGTGGGGGCACAGATACGCAGTATTTT.

J is TRBJ1-2 and V is TRBV5-6; TRBD1 agrees at 7 bases. Trimming at V came to 2 bases and at J to 6 bases, leaving 13 bases not matched to a gene. The CDR3 sequence is 16 residues long. Per the germline V gene, CDR1 is SGHDT and CDR2 is YYEEEE. DNA for the CDR3: TGTGCCAGCAGCTTTACAGGGGCCCTACGAGGGGATGGCTACACCTTC. This encodes CASSFTGALRGDGYTF.

The V call is TRBV6-5, the J call TRBJ1-2; perhaps TRBD1 as D (6 bases). The CDR3 has 14 residues. CDR1 and CDR2 from the germline V gene are MNHEY and SVGAGI. Trimming removed 7 bases from V and 4 bases from J, with 16 bases in between. In DNA, the CDR3 is TGTGCCAGCATCGAGGGGGGGACTTCCTATGGCTACACCTTC. Its protein is CASIEGGTSYGYTF.

The chain has TRBV7-2 and TRBJ1-2; the D is unclear. This CDR3 contains 13 residues. V lost 5 bases and J lost 0, with 7 bases in between. The germline CDR1 and CDR2 sequences are SGHTA and FQGNSA. The CDR3 is CASSADTNYGYTF. The CDR3 DNA follows: TGTGCCAGCAGCGCCGACACTAACTATGGCTACACCTTC.

The rearrangement uses TRBV19 and TRBJ2-7, with 8 bases lining up with TRBD2. The germline V gene encodes CDR1 LNHDA and CDR2 SQIVND (reference sequence). This CDR3 spans 16 amino acids. The V gene end was trimmed by 6 bases and the J gene end by 1 base; junction bases not matched to a gene: 11. This chain's CDR3 is CASRKYAGTRSYEQYF. The CDR3 DNA reads TGTGCCAGTAGGAAATACGCCGGGACTAGATCCTACGAGCAGTACTTC.

The CDR3 nucleotides read TGTGCCAGCAGCTTGGAGGAATTTACAATGGAGCAGTTCTTC. This codes for CASSLEEFTMEQFF. The rearrangement links TRBV7-8 to TRBJ2-1; D is perhaps TRBD2 (5 bases). The germline V and J ends were trimmed by 3 bases and 10 bases, with 16 bases remaining between them. This CDR3 comprises 14 residues. CDR1 is SGHVS, CDR2 FQNEAQ, per germline.

A remark on this clone: Mismatch with germline at one junction end may stem from a read error. The chain joins TRBV5-1 to TRBJ1-1; D might be TRBD1 (6 bases). Germline V gene data show CDR1 as SGHRS and CDR2 as YFSETQ. There are 14 residues in the CDR3. The CDR3 is CASSLGGVNTEAFF. Written as DNA, the CDR3 is TGCGCCAGCAGTTTGGGGGGCGTGAACACTGAAGCTTTCTTT.

This chain uses TRBV19 with TRBJ2-7, with TRBD2 matching over 8 bases. This CDR3 comprises 13 residues. With 5 bases clipped from V and 3 bases from J, the junction kept 3 bases outside the gene matches. Per the germline V gene, CDR1 is LNHDA and CDR2 is SQIVND (reference sequence). In DNA, the CDR3 is TGTGCCAGTAGTTTCGGGACTAGCTACGAGCAGTACTTC. It codes for CASSFGTSYEQYF.